This TCR beta chain emerged from a study of T cell responses to AZD1222 COVID-19 vaccine. The method was immunoSEQ multiplex PCR; TCRdb's version includes in-frame clones alone and lacks a portion of them. The profile shows 90,000 to 130,000 clones, around 84% of them singletons. The receptor comes from an adult in good health. The source was peripheral blood, collected on day 0 of AZD1222 vaccination.

CDR3 coding DNA: TGTGCCAGCAGCGGCCTAGTACCCAACGAGCAGTACTTC. It specifies CASSGLVPNEQYF. This chain uses TRBV9 with TRBJ2-7, with D uncertain. The CDR3 is 13 amino acids. Germline loops: CDR1 SGDLS, CDR2 YYNGEE. The germline V and J ends were trimmed by 3 bases and 5 bases, with 12 bases remaining between them. Filled out from reference TRBV9 and TRBJ2-7, the complete variable domain reads DSGVTQTPKHLITATGQRVTLRCSPRSGDLSVYWYQQSLDQGLQFLIQYYNGEERAKGNILERFSAQQFPDLHSELNLSSLELGDSALYFCASSGLVPNEQYFGPGTRLTVT.